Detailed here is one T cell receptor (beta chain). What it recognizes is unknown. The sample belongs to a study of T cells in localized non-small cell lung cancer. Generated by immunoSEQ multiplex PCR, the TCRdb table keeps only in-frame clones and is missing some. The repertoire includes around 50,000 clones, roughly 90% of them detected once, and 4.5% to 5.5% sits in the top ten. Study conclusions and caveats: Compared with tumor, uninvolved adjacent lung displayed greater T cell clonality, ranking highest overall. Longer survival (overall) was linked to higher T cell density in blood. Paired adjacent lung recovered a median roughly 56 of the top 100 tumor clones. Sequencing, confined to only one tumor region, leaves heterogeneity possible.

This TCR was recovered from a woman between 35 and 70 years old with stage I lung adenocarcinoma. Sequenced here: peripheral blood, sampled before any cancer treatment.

In DNA, the CDR3 is TGTGCCAGCAGCCCCATCGGGGAGCTGTTTTTT. Translating gives CASSPIGELFF. The chain links TRBV2 to TRBJ2-2; D not resolved. Germline lookup yields CDR1 SNHLY and CDR2 FYNNEI. This CDR3 is built from 11 residues. With 6 bases removed from V and 7 bases from J, the gap between germline ends came to 6 bases.